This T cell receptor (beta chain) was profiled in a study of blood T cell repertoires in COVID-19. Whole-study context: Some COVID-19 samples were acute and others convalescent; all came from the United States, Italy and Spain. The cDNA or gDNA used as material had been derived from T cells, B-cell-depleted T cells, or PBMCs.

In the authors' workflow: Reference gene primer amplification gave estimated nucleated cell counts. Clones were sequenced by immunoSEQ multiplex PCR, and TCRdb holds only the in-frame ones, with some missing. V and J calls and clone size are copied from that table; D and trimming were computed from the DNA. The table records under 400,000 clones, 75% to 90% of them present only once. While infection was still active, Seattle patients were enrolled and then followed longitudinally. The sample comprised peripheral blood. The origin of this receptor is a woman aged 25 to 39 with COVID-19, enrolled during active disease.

CDR3 nucleotides: TGTGCCAGCAGCCCCCGAACTAGCGGGAGCTCCTACGAGCAGTACTTC. Translating it yields CASSPRTSGSSYEQYF. The genes are TRBV3-1 (or the pseudogene TRBV3-2) and TRBJ2-7; 11 bases are shared with TRBD2. Trimming removed 4 bases from V and 0 bases from J; junction bases left unmatched: 5. This CDR3 is built from 16 residues. CDR1 is LGHDT, CDR2 YNNKEL, per germline (reference sequence).